Each of the 14 T cell receptor beta chains below was sequenced from the same sample in a study of shared clonotypes between healthy human individuals. The table came from immunoSEQ multiplex PCR; TCRdb's copy has only in-frame clones and leaves some out. Of 2 million to 2.5 million clones listed, 90% to 95% are singletons. Sequenced input: naive CD4+ T cells from PBMCs. Subset specified: CD45RA+ positively selected. The source is a man aged 18-30 years in good health. Some clones in this sample may be carry-over from other donors' samples.

The J gene is TRBJ1-4, the V gene TRBV9, with D possibly TRBD1 on 5 matching bases. The CDR3 length is 17 residues. Germline-derived CDR1 and CDR2 are SGDLS and YYNGEE. V lost 0 bases to trimming and J lost 7 bases, with 19 bases between them. Here the CDR3 reads CASSVGEIATGGEKLFF. For the CDR3, the DNA is TGTGCCAGCAGCGTAGGAGAAATAGCCACGGGGGGTGAAAAACTGTTTTTT.

The chain combines TRBV28 with TRBJ2-3; 14 bases align to TRBD2. CDR1 and CDR2 (germline): MDHEN, SYDVKM. The CDR3 spans 18 residues. V gave up 5 bases and J gave up 5 bases; unmatched junction bases: 12. CDR3 in amino acids: CASSLLPGLAGVGDTQYF. The CDR3 region has the DNA TGTGCCAGCAGTCTACTACCGGGACTAGCGGGAGTGGGAGATACGCAGTATTTT.

The V and J genes are TRBV7-9 and TRBJ2-5; D remains unclear. Germline values: CDR1 SEHNR, CDR2 FQNEAQ (reference sequence). CDR3 length equals 11 residues. With 3 bases removed from V and 5 bases from J, the gap between germline ends came to 4 bases. Written as DNA, the CDR3 is TGTGCCAGCAGCTTGGACGAGACCCAGTACTTC. This sequence encodes CASSLDETQYF.

V and J are TRBV2 and TRBJ1-4; unclear D gene. Between the trimmed V and J ends, which lost 9 bases and 10 bases, there was a span of 15 bases. Germline CDR1 and CDR2: SNHLY and FYNNEI. The CDR3 has 12 amino acids. DNA of the CDR3: TGTGCCAGTCGGGTCCTCCGAGGAAAACTGTTTTTT. Translated, it gives CASRVLRGKLFF.

In nucleotides, the CDR3 is TGTGCCAGCAGTGGGGCTCCCTACCAGACTACAAACTATGGCTACACCTTC. Protein sequence: CASSGAPYQTTNYGYTF. The rearrangement links TRBV25-1 to TRBJ1-2; no clear D. The CDR3 length is 17 residues. The germline V gene encodes CDR1 MGHDK and CDR2 SYGVNS. The germline V and J ends were trimmed by 4 bases and 2 bases, with 20 bases remaining between them.

CDR3: CASSQEVRTRYNEQFF. The CDR3, as DNA: TGCGCCAGCAGCCAAGAAGTGAGGACCCGATACAATGAGCAGTTCTTC. J is TRBJ2-1 and V is TRBV4-3; D remains ambiguous. The CDR3 has 16 residues. Per the germline V gene, CDR1 is LGHNA and CDR2 is YSLEER. V lost 0 bases and J lost 4, with 13 bases in between.

The chain employs TRBV18 and TRBJ2-7, with D possibly being TRBD1 (6 bases). This CDR3 is built from 14 residues. Germline V gene lookup returns CDR1 KGHSH and CDR2 LQKENI. V was cut by 4 bases and J by 2 bases, with 12 bases left in between. The CDR3 bases are TGTGCCAGCTCACGAAGAACAGGGACCTACGAGCAGTACTTC. This gives the protein CASSRRTGTYEQYF.

With respect to this clone: This sample also contains other DNA sequences that code for the same CDR3. J is TRBJ2-7 and V is TRBV5-1, with 8 bases fitting TRBD1. V was clipped by 0 bases and J by 0 bases; unmatched bases: 2. Germline-derived CDR1 and CDR2 are SGHRS and YFSETQ. This CDR3 comprises 15 residues. The DNA of the CDR3 is TGCGCCAGCAGCTTGGGACAGGGGATCTCCTACGAGCAGTACTTC. Encoded protein: CASSLGQGISYEQYF.

This chain uses TRBV29-1 with TRBJ1-4, with D possibly TRBD1 on 5 matching bases. V lost 4 bases, J lost 6 bases, and 15 bases lay in between. CDR1 is SQVTM, CDR2 ANQGSEA, per germline. The CDR3 loop spans 14 amino acids. The CDR3 region has the DNA TGCAGCGTTGGGGGGGTGGTCCCTGATGAAAAACTGTTTTTT. Protein: CSVGGVVPDEKLFF.

V and J are TRBV5-1 and TRBJ1-2; 9 bases are shared with TRBD1. V dropped 0 bases and J dropped 9; count of bases not matched to a gene: 3. Germline V gene lookup returns CDR1 SGHRS and CDR2 YFSETQ. The CDR3 runs 13 residues. This CDR3 is CASSLEQGASYTF. The CDR3, as DNA: TGCGCCAGCAGCTTGGAACAGGGGGCGAGCTACACCTTC.

The chain combines TRBV19 with TRBJ2-2; 9 bases align to TRBD2. Germline V gene data show CDR1 as LNHDA and CDR2 as SQIVND (reference sequence). V was pared by 2 bases and J by 4 bases, with 14 bases of the junction left unmatched. The CDR3 extends over 19 amino acids. The CDR3 reads CASSIHRTSAFVGTGELFF. CDR3 coding DNA: TGTGCCAGTAGTATACACCGGACTAGCGCCTTCGTTGGCACCGGGGAGCTGTTTTTT.

The chain is built from TRBV11-2 and TRBJ2-7; D is unresolved. CDR3 length equals 12 residues. Deletions cut 2 bases from V and 2 bases from J, with 4 bases between. Germline V gives CDR1 SGHAT, CDR2 FQNNGV. CDR3 residues: CASSLTTYEQYF. The CDR3 DNA follows: TGTGCCAGCAGCTTAACTACCTACGAGCAGTACTTC.

For this clone: Other DNA sequences in this sample translate to the same CDR3. V gene TRBV7-2 combines with J gene TRBJ2-3; tentative D call: TRBD2 (5 bases). Deletions cut 5 bases from V and 3 bases from J, with 6 bases between. Germline assignment: CDR1 SGHTA and CDR2 FQGNSA. The CDR3 extends over 12 amino acids. CDR3 nucleotides: TGTGCCAGCAGCCGAGGGACAGATACGCAGTATTTT. Encoded protein: CASSRGTDTQYF.

V usage is TRBV9 and J usage is TRBJ1-2; D not resolved. The CDR3 length is 16 residues. Deletions cut 0 bases from V and 3 bases from J, with 15 bases between. Germline assignment: CDR1 SGDLS and CDR2 YYNGEE. CDR3 loop: CASSVAPGIGYYGYTF. DNA for the CDR3: TGTGCCAGCAGCGTAGCCCCGGGCATCGGTTACTATGGCTACACCTTC.